The T cell receptor (beta chain) under discussion was sequenced for a study of long-term antiretroviral therapy in people with HIV. The assay, immunoSEQ v3.0, was run at survey level. The repertoire was sequenced with immunoSEQ multiplex PCR; TCRdb's copy has only in-frame clones and lacks some. This table has about 43,000 clones, about nine tenths appearing once. This clonotype was obtained from a woman in her forties or fifties with HIV. Specimen: unsorted PBMCs, collected 0.1 years before starting antiretroviral therapy.

Written as DNA, the CDR3 is TGTGCCAGCAGCTTACAAGCGGGGGGCAACCAAGAGACCCAGTACTTC. It specifies CASSLQAGGNQETQYF. V is TRBV5-4 and J is TRBJ2-5; TRBD2 matches 9 bases. The CDR3 is 16 amino acids. V lost 2 bases, J lost 0 bases, and 5 bases stayed unmatched. Germline assignment: CDR1 SGHNT and CDR2 YYREEE (reference sequence).